The next 28 T cell receptor beta chains were all read from a single sample in a study of CD8+ T cells in alopecia areata. Treatment denoted: oral pan-JAK inhibitor, 5-10 mg twice daily. Lesional scalp tissue (obtained by punch biopsy) and peripheral blood were collected from alopecia areata patients. RNA was isolated and reverse transcribed to cDNA, the sequencing template. TCRdb's table, derived via immunoSEQ multiplex PCR, lists solely in-frame clones and lacks some. The sample has under 20,000 clones; over 50% are singletons. The specimen was skin, collected at week 4, from a patient treated with tofacitinib. These receptors were obtained from a human donor with alopecia areata.

The V and J genes are TRBV7-2 and TRBJ1-1; the D gene is possibly TRBD1 (6 bases). Trimming stripped 1 base from V and 10 bases from J, with 19 bases between. This CDR3 spans 15 amino acids. Germline values: CDR1 SGHTA, CDR2 FQGNSA. CDR3 protein: CASSLEGGSGWGAFF. Here the CDR3 DNA reads TGTGCCAGCAGCTTAGAAGGGGGGTCTGGGTGGGGAGCTTTCTTT.

The chain is built from TRBV6-1 and TRBJ2-2, with TRBD2 matching 8 bases. The V gene end was trimmed by 6 bases and the J gene end by 4 bases; junction bases not matched to a gene: 7. There are 15 residues in the CDR3. The germline V gene encodes CDR1 MNHNS and CDR2 SASEGT. The CDR3 region is CASSIERGPTGELFF. The DNA for the CDR3 is TGTGCCAGCAGCATCGAGCGGGGGCCCACCGGGGAGCTGTTTTTT.

The chain carries TRBV5-1 and TRBJ2-7; D is unresolved. V was shortened by 4 bases and J by 1 base, with 15 bases between the two germline ends. The germline CDR1 and CDR2 sequences are SGHRS and YFSETQ. The CDR3 length is 15 residues. The CDR3 DNA is TGCGCCAGCAGCCCCGCGTTTTCGGGTTCCTACGAGCAGTACTTC. It specifies CASSPAFSGSYEQYF. The variable domain in full, with the rest retrieved from reference TRBV5-1 and TRBJ2-7, is KAGVTQTPRYLIKTRGQQVTLSCSPISGHRSVSWYQQTPGQGLQFLFEYFSETQRNKGNFPGRFSGRQFSNSRSEMNVSTLELGDSALYLCASSPAFSGSYEQYFGPGTRLTVT.

The rearrangement uses TRBV5-1 and TRBJ1-1; TRBD1 matches 7 bases. V was pared by 0 bases and J by 3 bases, with 8 bases of the junction left unmatched. The CDR3 has 16 amino acids. CDR1 and CDR2 from the germline V gene are SGHRS and YFSETQ. The CDR3 protein is CASSLEGGAWDTEAFF. The CDR3 coding sequence is TGCGCCAGCAGCTTGGAAGGGGGCGCATGGGACACTGAAGCTTTCTTT. The full variable domain, its missing parts supplied by reference TRBV5-1 and TRBJ1-1, is KAGVTQTPRYLIKTRGQQVTLSCSPISGHRSVSWYQQTPGQGLQFLFEYFSETQRNKGNFPGRFSGRQFSNSRSEMNVSTLELGDSALYLCASSLEGGAWDTEAFFGQGTRLTVV.

A word on this clone: Sequence at one end of the junction differs from germline and may be a read error. The same CDR3 arises from other DNA sequences in this sample as well. The chain employs TRBV11-1 and TRBJ1-2, with D unclear. CDR1 is SGHAT and CDR2 is FQDESV in the germline V gene (reference sequence). The CDR3 consists of 15 residues. The CDR3 DNA sequence: TGTGCCAGCAGCCTCGGGAGCCAGGCCAACTACGGCTACACCTTC. It translates to CASSLGSQANYGYTF.

In its sample, this clone was seen a few times. The chain links TRBV29-1 to TRBJ2-6; 7 positions match TRBD2. With V trimmed by 1 base and J by 0 bases, 6 bases remained unmatched. The CDR3 loop spans 17 amino acids. The germline V gene encodes CDR1 SQVTM and CDR2 ANQGSEA. CDR3 amino acids: CSVEASSGGSGANVLTF. DNA for the CDR3: TGCAGCGTTGAAGCCTCCTCGGGAGGCTCTGGGGCCAACGTCCTGACTTTC.

This clone was counted a few times. V gene TRBV7-2 combines with J gene TRBJ2-4, with a weak D call TRBD2 (6 bases). Germline V gives CDR1 SGHTA, CDR2 FQGNSA. With 1 base removed from V and 9 bases from J, the gap between germline ends came to 22 bases. The CDR3 length is 17 residues. The CDR3 region is CASSLDPPGTAEGIQYF. CDR3 nucleotides: TGTGCCAGCAGCTTAGACCCTCCCGGGACGGCGGAGGGCATTCAGTACTTC.

The rearrangement joins TRBV6-4 to TRBJ1-2; D not resolved. The ends were cut back, 2 bases at V and 5 bases at J, with 15 bases in the middle. The CDR3 has 15 residues. Per the germline V gene, CDR1 is MRHNA and CDR2 is SNTAGT. Here the CDR3 DNA reads TGTGCCAGCAGTGACACTGCCGGACCCGGGTATGGCTACACCTTC. Amino acid sequence: CASSDTAGPGYGYTF.

This chain joins TRBV5-4 and TRBJ1-1, with D perhaps TRBD1 (5 bases). V was trimmed by 7 bases and J by 4 bases, leaving 11 bases between them. The CDR3 is 12 amino acids. The germline CDR1 and CDR2 sequences are SGHNT and YYREEE (reference sequence). The CDR3 sequence: CASPNGGTEAFF. In DNA form, the CDR3 reads TGTGCCAGCCCTAACGGGGGCACTGAAGCTTTCTTT.

This chain uses TRBV10-3 with TRBJ2-3, with 7 bases fitting TRBD1. The CDR3 has 19 amino acids. CDR1 is ENHRY and CDR2 is SYGVKD in the germline V gene. After removal of 5 bases from V and 1 base from J, the junction contained 18 bases not matched to a gene. The CDR3 is CAISHPIAPQGNRTDTQYF. The DNA of the CDR3 is TGTGCCATCAGTCATCCCATTGCCCCACAGGGGAACCGCACAGATACGCAGTATTTT.

This clone turned up a few times. The chain combines TRBV4-1 with TRBJ1-2, with TRBD1 matching over 7 bases. CDR1 and CDR2 (germline): MGHRA, YSYEKL. The CDR3 is made up of 18 amino acids. Trimming took 3 bases from V and 4 from J; bases not matched to a gene: 17. CDR3 residues: CASSQGGTERAAPYGYTF. The CDR3 bases are TGCGCCAGCAGCCAGGGAGGGACAGAAAGGGCGGCTCCCTATGGCTACACCTTC.

The V and J genes are TRBV4-3 and TRBJ2-2; D is perhaps TRBD1 (5 bases). From germline, CDR1 is LGHNA and CDR2 YSLEER. Trimming shortened V by 0 bases and J by 0 bases, and 8 bases separated the two germline ends. This CDR3 contains 16 residues. CDR3 amino acids: CASSQDPGSNTGELFF. DNA for the CDR3: TGCGCCAGCAGCCAAGATCCAGGGTCGAACACCGGGGAGCTGTTTTTT.

This clone qualifies as medium-sized. The rearrangement uses TRBV7-9 and TRBJ2-3; 8 bases are a match to TRBD1. After removal of 8 bases from V and 8 bases from J, the junction contained 15 bases not matched to a gene. Looked up from germline, CDR1 is SEHNR and CDR2 is FQNEAQ (reference sequence). The CDR3 consists of 15 residues. The CDR3 region is CASGKDRGARVTQYF. The CDR3 region has the DNA TGTGCCAGCGGAAAAGACAGGGGCGCGCGGGTTACGCAGTATTTT.

V is TRBV27 and J is TRBJ1-2; D perhaps matches TRBD1 (6 bases). This CDR3 is built from 14 residues. CDR1 and CDR2 (germline): MNHEY, SMNVEV (reference sequence). The germline V and J ends were trimmed by 6 bases and 4 bases, with 15 bases remaining between them. In DNA form, the CDR3 reads TGTGCCAGCAGCCAGGACAGCAATATCTATGGCTACACCTTC. Its protein product is CASSQDSNIYGYTF.

The chain carries TRBV7-9 and TRBJ2-1; D call uncertain. V lost 2 bases to trimming and J lost 3 bases, with 11 bases between them. Germline V gene lookup returns CDR1 SEHNR and CDR2 FQNEAQ (reference sequence). The CDR3 sequence is 15 residues long. Here the CDR3 reads CASSLMGYGYNEQFF. CDR3 DNA sequence: TGTGCCAGCAGCTTAATGGGGTACGGCTACAATGAGCAGTTCTTC. Supplemented by reference TRBV7-9 and TRBJ2-1, the full variable domain reads DTGVSQNPRHKITKRGQNVTFRCDPISEHNRLYWYRQTLGQGPEFLTYFQNEAQLEKSRLLSDRFSAERPKGSFSTLEIQRTEQGDSAMYLCASSLMGYGYNEQFFGPGTRLTVL.

J is TRBJ2-3 and V is TRBV19; TRBD2 agrees at 8 bases. The CDR3 is 14 amino acids. Germline loops: CDR1 LNHDA, CDR2 SQIVND (reference sequence). The V segment lost 8 bases and the J segment 5 bases; nucleotides outside the gene matches: 9. The CDR3 loop is CASSYRGGVDTQYF. The CDR3 DNA reads TGTGCCAGTTCCTACCGGGGGGGCGTAGATACGCAGTATTTT.

This clone was detected only once. The chain combines TRBV18 with TRBJ1-1; TRBD1 might be the D (5 bases). The V end lost 6 bases, the J end lost 4 bases, and 12 bases lay between the germline ends. CDR1 is KGHSH, CDR2 LQKENI, per germline. The CDR3 runs 13 residues. CDR3 coding DNA: TGTGCCAGCTCGAAGATGGGGGGCACTGAAGCTTTCTTT. Amino acid sequence: CASSKMGGTEAFF.

J is TRBJ2-3 and V is TRBV5-1; D is unresolved. This CDR3 contains 15 residues. Germline CDR1 reads SGHRS; CDR2 reads YFSETQ. Trimming shortened V by 0 bases and J by 0 bases, and 8 bases separated the two germline ends. The chain's CDR3 is CASSLEGISTDTQYF. CDR3 nucleotide sequence: TGCGCCAGCAGCTTGGAAGGGATTAGCACAGATACGCAGTATTTT.

The chain joins TRBV5-1 to TRBJ2-1, with 8 bases aligning to TRBD1. Per the germline V gene, CDR1 is SGHRS and CDR2 is YFSETQ. The CDR3 covers 14 residues. V gave up 6 bases and J gave up 10 bases; unmatched junction bases: 12. CDR3 in amino acids: CASTRTGLGEEQFF. The DNA for the CDR3 is TGCGCCAGCACTCGGACAGGGTTGGGTGAGGAGCAGTTCTTC. The full variable domain, with the rest looked up from reference TRBV5-1 and TRBJ2-1, is KAGVTQTPRYLIKTRGQQVTLSCSPISGHRSVSWYQQTPGQGLQFLFEYFSETQRNKGNFPGRFSGRQFSNSRSEMNVSTLELGDSALYLCASTRTGLGEEQFFGPGTRLTVL.

The table lists this clone with a few counts. J is TRBJ1-1 and V is TRBV27, with D hard to call. This CDR3 spans 16 amino acids. Trimming pared 5 bases from V and 1 base from J, leaving 17 bases between. Germline CDR1 is MNHEY and CDR2 is SMNVEV (reference sequence). CDR3 protein: CASSPPPGWRNTEAFF. The CDR3 coding sequence is TGTGCCAGCAGTCCGCCCCCGGGCTGGAGGAACACTGAAGCTTTCTTT.

J is TRBJ1-2 and V is TRBV5-1; the D gene is possibly TRBD1 (6 bases). The CDR3 spans 14 residues. Trimming took 0 bases from V and 7 from J, leaving 13 bases between them. The germline V gene has CDR1 SGHRS and CDR2 YFSETQ. The CDR3, as DNA: TGCGCCAGCAGCTTGGTCTCAGGGGAGGTTGGCTACACCTTC. Protein: CASSLVSGEVGYTF. The whole variable domain, filled in from reference TRBV5-1 and TRBJ1-2, reads KAGVTQTPRYLIKTRGQQVTLSCSPISGHRSVSWYQQTPGQGLQFLFEYFSETQRNKGNFPGRFSGRQFSNSRSEMNVSTLELGDSALYLCASSLVSGEVGYTFGSGTRLTVV.

The chain employs TRBV5-6 and TRBJ1-1; D is unresolved. The CDR3 has 14 amino acids. V was shortened by 1 base and J by 6 bases, with 13 bases between the two germline ends. Germline assignment: CDR1 SGHDT and CDR2 YYEEEE. The chain's CDR3 is CASSLPPPGAEAFF. The CDR3 coding sequence is TGTGCCAGCAGCTTGCCGCCCCCCGGGGCTGAAGCTTTCTTT. Filled out from reference TRBV5-6 and TRBJ1-1, the complete variable domain reads DAGVTQSPTHLIKTRGQQVTLRCSPKSGHDTVSWYQQALGQGPQFIFQYYEEEERQRGNFPDRFSGHQFPNYSSELNVNALLLGDSALYLCASSLPPPGAEAFFGQGTRLTVV.

The V gene is TRBV28, the J gene TRBJ2-1; D is ambiguous. Trimming took off 3 bases at V and 0 bases at J, with 9 bases between the two ends. CDR1 MDHEN and CDR2 SYDVKM come from the germline V gene. CDR3 size: 15 residues. CDR3 residues: CASSFVRSSYNEQFF. For the CDR3, the DNA is TGTGCCAGCAGTTTCGTCCGAAGCTCCTACAATGAGCAGTTCTTC.

The chain couples TRBV7-9 to TRBJ2-2; D tentatively fits TRBD1 or TRBD2 (5 bases each). Germline values: CDR1 SEHNR, CDR2 FQNEAQ (reference sequence). The CDR3 totals 17 residues. V lost 7 bases and J 5 bases, leaving 23 bases between the germline ends. For the CDR3, the DNA is TGTGCCAGCACCAATACTCTAGGGGCGCGGAGGACCGGGGAGCTGTTTTTT. It specifies CASTNTLGARRTGELFF.

This chain joins TRBV7-9 and TRBJ1-3; maybe TRBD1 (5 bases). CDR3 size: 16 residues. Germline V gives CDR1 SEHNR, CDR2 FQNEAQ (reference sequence). The V end was cut by 5 bases, the J end by 4 bases, with 18 bases between. CDR3 amino acids: CASSLGVSTHGNTIYF. The DNA of the CDR3 is TGTGCCAGCAGCCTAGGGGTATCCACCCACGGAAACACCATATATTTT.

The DNA for the CDR3 is TGTGCCAGCAGCTTTACAAACCGGGTCGATACGCAGTATTTT. Protein: CASSFTNRVDTQYF. The chain carries TRBV5-6 and TRBJ2-3; D remains unclear. Trimming took 2 bases from V and 6 from J, leaving 13 bases between them. Germline CDR1 SGHDT, CDR2 YYEEEE. The CDR3 extends over 14 amino acids.

The gene calls are TRBV5-8 and TRBJ1-2, with 8 bases aligning to TRBD1. V shed 4 bases, J shed 8 bases, and the junction held 19 bases outside the gene matches. Germline CDR1 is SGHTS and CDR2 is YDEGEE. The CDR3 is 17 amino acids. The CDR3 is CASSQTLRQGTLRGYTF. CDR3 in DNA: TGTGCCAGCAGCCAGACACTTCGACAGGGGACCCTAAGGGGCTACACCTTC.

The rearrangement uses TRBV7-9 and TRBJ1-6, with TRBD1 identical over 7 bases. With V trimmed by 5 bases and J by 7 bases, 11 bases remained unmatched. This CDR3 is built from 16 residues. Germline CDR1 is SEHNR and CDR2 is FQNEAQ (reference sequence). The CDR3 reads CASSLQGGFGNSPLHF. CDR3 bases: TGTGCCAGCAGCCTCCAGGGGGGGTTCGGGAATTCACCCCTCCACTTT.